Here is one TCR beta chain with its context. Its antigen remains unidentified. With V trimmed by 5 bases and J by 4 bases, 9 bases remained unmatched. The CDR3 is 16 amino acids. Germline CDR1 SGHTA, CDR2 FQGNSA. The donor cohort consisted entirely of Caucasian adults residing in Nashville, Tennessee. Method: immunoSEQ multiplex PCR; TCRdb's copy keeps in-frame clones and lacks some. This sample carries some 1 million clones, roughly 75% of them seen once, and the ten largest clones take around 1.5%. The data were taken from a study of shared clonotypes between healthy human individuals. About the research overall: Donors had three CD4 naive, three CD4 memory, two CD8 naive and one CD8 memory plate apiece. Overall study findings and caveats: Only blood underwent sampling, and tissue repertoires likely differ. Sharing across four donors was highest in naive CD4 (around 5%) and lowest in memory CD8 (roughly 0.4%).

Sequenced input: memory CD4+ T cells sorted from blood. This sample's subset: CD45RA-negative fraction. This receptor was obtained from a man between 18 and 35 years old in good health. The rearrangement joins TRBV7-2 to TRBJ1-3; 9 bases are a match to TRBD1. The CDR3 bases are TGTGCCAGCAGCCAGTCCGGGACAGGGTACGGAAACACCATATATTTT. Amino acid sequence: CASSQSGTGYGNTIYF.